Given below is one T cell receptor beta chain in context. The sample holds one count of this clone. Its specific antigen is unknown. Within one base of it there is no much larger clone, and no base qualities were kept. This specimen comes from a study of T cell responses to AZD1222 COVID-19 vaccine (dated by TCRdb to the early 2020s). About the investigation overall: AZD1222 recipients with second doses at about 4 weeks or about 12 weeks were pooled, because spike-specific TCR depth and breadth did not differ between schedules. A total of 230 to 250 trial participants underwent TCR sequencing, of whom 200 to 220 received two doses of AZD1222 and about 25 received two doses of the MenACWY control vaccine. Enrollment into the trials was organized by age into subgroups of 18-55, 56-69 and 70-plus years, and those subgroups contained roughly 140, 27 and 60 TCR-sequenced participants, respectively.

Sample time point, as interpreted from the label and publication: baseline before first vaccination. Vaccinee samples were obtained from the UK trials COV001 and COV002, which included a single-blind randomized controlled phase 2/3 trial of AZD1222 (ChAdOx1 nCoV-19) in healthy adults. Trial participant PBMC samples were collected at day 0 and day 28 after the second dose for TCRbeta chain sequencing. The CDR3 regions of human TCRbeta chains were analyzed by immunosequencing. The authors' pipeline ran thus. Repertoire TCRs were checked for matches against a reference library of SARS-CoV-2-specific TCRs that had been generated using the MIRA antigen-specificity platform. Breadth was defined as the fraction of unique TCRs that were SARS-CoV-2-associated, and depth was defined as the fraction of total T cells that were SARS-CoV-2-associated. Using the MIRA data, each spike-specific TCR was assigned both to the spike region to which the TCR was reactive and to a CD4 or CD8 class. Log10-transformed breadth and depth values were compared by one-way ANOVA with Sidak's multiple comparisons tests. Not all clones reach the TCRdb copy of this immuneACCESS table, which keeps in-frame sequences only. Checked studies attribute under half of the gap to unresolved V genes and leave the rest unexplained. The V and J calls and clone size were taken over from that table, and D and trimming were inferred from the DNA. This sample holds around 84,000 clones; nearly 90% were observed only once. The top ten clones comprise roughly 1.6% of the sample.

V and J lose 3 bases and 7 bases, and a span of 16 bases separates them. There are 15 amino acids in the CDR3, from cysteine to phenylalanine inclusive. Kept here is only the CDR3 DNA, which spans 45 bases and is read in frame from base 1. From a lookup of the germline V gene, CDR1 and CDR2 are MRHNA and SNTAGT. Results the study describes overall, beyond this receptor: After two AZD1222 doses, both the breadth and the depth of spike-specific TCRs were significantly higher than at day 0 and than in MenACWY recipients. Because no day 14 peak-response samples were available, repertoires were characterized only after the peak T cell response. CD4 TCRs associated with the vaccine covered the entire spike protein, and the dominant responses were in regions 160-218 and 743-854. Conclusions about previously exposed vaccinees were limited because only five to seven AZD1222 recipients were SARS-CoV-2 seropositive at baseline. Reportedly, close to half of the unique spike-specific TCRs recognized epitopes lying outside the regions that are mutated in the B.1.351 and B.1.1.7 variants. The 56-69-year group was small, and its depth increase did not reach significance, likely because of low power. Participants were mostly white British and included more females than males, and it was suggested by the authors that clonal diversity may have been underestimated.

Specimen: peripheral blood, collected on day 0 of AZD1222 vaccination. The V and J segments used are TRBV6-4 and TRBJ2-1; TRBD2 could be the D gene, as 6 bases match. The origin of this receptor is an adult in good health. The CDR3 here reads CASSERSGASNEQFF. The nucleotides read TGTGCCAGCAGTGAACGGTCGGGAGCGTCAAATGAGCAGTTCTTC.